The 29 T cell receptor beta chains in this list originate from one sample, sequenced in a study of response to subunit inactivated influenza vaccine. TCRdb recomputed calls from the RT-PCR reads with MiXCR, one row per CDR3 protein. In the table there are around 850,000 distinct CDR3 sequences, approximately 18% of which are singletons. This sample comprised PBMCs from blood, obtained approximately 5 days after vaccination. These receptors were collected from a man between 45 and 60 years old who received an inactivated influenza vaccine.

The genes are TRBV11-2 and TRBJ2-2; D ambiguous. With 5 bases removed from V and 6 bases from J, the gap between germline ends came to 22 bases. The germline V gene has CDR1 SGHAT and CDR2 FQNNGV. The length of the CDR3 is 17 residues. The CDR3 bases are TGTGCCAGCAGCCCAGAAGGGCCCTCCTTGTATCCCGGGGAGCTGTTTTTT. Protein sequence: CASSPEGPSLYPGELFF. Looking up the rest from reference TRBV11-2 and TRBJ2-2 gives the full variable domain: EAGVAQSPRYKIIEKRQSVAFWCNPISGHATLYWYQQILGQGPKLLIQFQNNGVVDDSQLPKDRFSAERLKGVDSTLKIQPAKLEDSAVYLCASSPEGPSLYPGELFFGEGSRLTVL.

This CDR3 is CSARDPAGAGVYYEQYF. CDR3 nucleotides: TGCAGTGCTAGAGATCCGGCCGGGGCGGGAGTTTACTACGAGCAGTACTTC. The chain uses TRBV20-1 and TRBJ2-7; TRBD2 agrees at 7 bases. Germline CDR1 and CDR2: DFQATT and SNEGSKA (reference sequence). The CDR3 has 17 residues. The V and J ends lost 0 bases and 3 bases, in that order; junction bases with no gene match: 14.

This clonotype was found a few times. The V gene is TRBV7-3, the J gene TRBJ2-5; 7 bases map to TRBD1. V was pared by 5 bases and J by 4 bases, with 7 bases of the junction left unmatched. CDR3 size: 14 residues. Germline V lookup: CDR1 SGHTA, CDR2 FQGTGA. Here the CDR3 DNA reads TGTGCCAGCAGCCCCACTACAGGGGCAGAGACCCAGTACTTC. Its protein product is CASSPTTGAETQYF.

This clonotype was seen at least ten times. The chain employs TRBV7-2 and TRBJ2-3, with a weak D call TRBD2 (5 bases). This CDR3 is 12 amino acids long. Germline V gene data show CDR1 as SGHTA and CDR2 as FQGNSA. Between the trimmed V and J ends, which lost 5 bases and 8 bases, there was a span of 11 bases. DNA of the CDR3: TGTGCCAGCAGCCCACTAGTCTCTACGCAGTATTTT. Translating it yields CASSPLVSTQYF.

This clonotype showed up just a few times. The genes are TRBV10-3 and TRBJ2-3, with TRBD1 matching 7 bases. The CDR3 has 13 amino acids. CDR1 is ENHRY, CDR2 SYGVKD, per germline. V trimming: 8 bases; J trimming: 6 bases; junction bases outside the gene matches: 8. The DNA for the CDR3 is TGTGCCATCTCGGGACAGCACCAGGATACGCAGTATTTT. It specifies CAISGQHQDTQYF.

This rearrangement joins TRBV4-3 to TRBJ2-2, with a possible D match to TRBD1 (6 bases). V lost 4 bases to trimming and J lost 3 bases, with 18 bases between them. The CDR3 has 17 amino acids. In germline, CDR1 is LGHNA, CDR2 YSLEER. For the CDR3, the DNA is TGCGCCAGCAGCCCAGGGAAGGGCGGACAGTACACCGGGGAGCTGTTTTTT. Amino acid sequence: CASSPGKGGQYTGELFF.

This clonotype was counted many times. V and J are TRBV10-3 and TRBJ2-1, with D tentatively TRBD2 (5 bases). V lost 0 bases and J lost 9, with 9 bases in between. Germline V gene data show CDR1 as ENHRY and CDR2 as SYGVKD. This CDR3 is 13 amino acids long. The CDR3: CAISESAAGEQFF. CDR3 nucleotide sequence: TGTGCCATCAGTGAGTCGGCCGCGGGTGAGCAGTTCTTC.

In its sample, this clonotype was seen a few times. The chain has TRBV29-1 and TRBJ2-6, with D perhaps TRBD1 (6 bases). This CDR3 has 13 residues. V was pared by 5 bases and J by 2 bases, with 7 bases between. In germline, CDR1 is SQVTM, CDR2 ANQGSEA. CDR3 bases: TGCAGCGTTACAGGGCCTGGGGCCAACGTCCTGACTTTC. Protein sequence: CSVTGPGANVLTF.

This clonotype was observed a handful of times. V usage is TRBV6-5 and J usage is TRBJ1-6, with D possibly TRBD1 on 6 matching bases. Germline CDR1 reads MNHEY; CDR2 reads SVGAGI. The CDR3 covers 15 residues. Between the trimmed V and J ends, which lost 0 bases and 7 bases, there was a span of 10 bases. As DNA, the CDR3 is TGTGCCAGCAGTTACTCGTACAGGGCCAATTCACCCCTCCACTTT. Translated: CASSYSYRANSPLHF.

This clonotype appeared a few times. J is TRBJ1-2 and V is TRBV20-1; D uncertain. Germline CDR1 DFQATT, CDR2 SNEGSKA (reference sequence). CDR3 size: 14 residues. The V end was cut by 0 bases, the J end by 1 base, with 9 bases between. CDR3 coding DNA: TGCAGTGCTAGAGATCTGGGGAATAACTATGGCTACACCTTC. Residues: CSARDLGNNYGYTF.

The V gene is TRBV29-1, the J gene TRBJ2-7; D might be TRBD1 (5 bases). The CDR3 length is 11 residues. V was clipped by 5 bases and J by 3 bases, with 8 bases between them. The germline CDR1 and CDR2 sequences are SQVTM and ANQGSEA. CDR3 sequence reads: CSVLTDYEQYF. For the CDR3, the DNA is TGCAGCGTTCTGACAGACTACGAGCAGTACTTC.

This clonotype was seen ten or more times. The chain recombines TRBV4-1 with TRBJ1-5, with 7 bases identical to TRBD1. Per the germline V gene, CDR1 is MGHRA and CDR2 is YSYEKL. The junction had 3 bases not matched to a gene; V was cut back by 1 base and J by 6 bases. The CDR3 is 14 amino acids. The DNA of the CDR3 is TGCGCCAGCAGCCAAGGGCAGGGGGGTCAGCCCCAGCATTTT. This gives the protein CASSQGQGGQPQHF.

The chain has TRBV28 and TRBJ1-2; 9 nucleotides line up with TRBD1. With V trimmed by 6 bases and J by 4 bases, 6 bases remained unmatched. Germline CDR1 MDHEN, CDR2 SYDVKM. This CDR3 has 14 amino acids. CDR3 protein: CASRFSGQGYGYTF. The CDR3 coding sequence is TGTGCCAGCAGGTTTTCGGGACAGGGCTATGGCTACACCTTC.

In this sample, this clonotype turned up many times. The chain is built from TRBV29-1 and TRBJ2-3; D may be TRBD1 or TRBD2 (5 bases each). CDR3 size: 16 residues. CDR1 is SQVTM and CDR2 is ANQGSEA in the germline V gene. V shed 5 bases and J shed 4 bases, with 22 bases lying between them. The CDR3 region has the DNA TGCAGCGTTCTGGCGGGCTGGGGGTTCTCGTCAGATACGCAGTATTTT. It encodes CSVLAGWGFSSDTQYF.

The CDR3 DNA reads as TGTGCCAGCAGTCCCGCGGCTGGCGGGAGAGGATTTGAGCAGTTCTTC. This codes for CASSPAAGGRGFEQFF. The rearrangement links TRBV27 to TRBJ2-1; 7 positions agree with TRBD2. Germline lookup yields CDR1 MNHEY and CDR2 SMNVEV (reference sequence). Germline trimming cut 5 bases from V and 9 bases from J; bases unmatched to any gene: 16. This CDR3 spans 16 amino acids.

This clonotype has more than one count but fewer than ten. J is TRBJ2-3 and V is TRBV20-1; TRBD1 matches 7 bases. Trimming took 5 bases from V and 1 from J; bases not matched to a gene: 9. The CDR3 sequence is 15 residues long. In germline, CDR1 is DFQATT, CDR2 SNEGSKA (reference sequence). The CDR3 DNA is TGCAGTGCTGATACAGGGGTAGTTGGCACAGATACGCAGTATTTT. Amino acids: CSADTGVVGTDTQYF.

V usage is TRBV12-3 or TRBV12-4 and J usage is TRBJ1-5; 10 nucleotides align to TRBD1. The CDR3 covers 14 residues. Losses at the gene ends were 4 bases for V and 6 bases for J; bases not matched to a gene: 3. The CDR3 nucleotides are TGTGCCAGCAGTTCCCGGGACAGGGGTCAGCCCCAGCATTTT. Translation gives CASSSRDRGQPQHF.

V usage is TRBV6-2 or TRBV6-3 and J usage is TRBJ2-1; 13 positions agree with TRBD2. V trimming: 6 bases; J trimming: 3 bases; junction bases outside the gene matches: 11. This CDR3 contains 18 residues. Per germline, CDR1 MNHEY and CDR2 SVGEGT. The CDR3 here is CASSPRTSGSSFYNEQFF. In nucleotides, the CDR3 is TGTGCCAGCAGCCCTAGGACTAGCGGGAGTTCTTTCTACAATGAGCAGTTCTTC.

The sample holds a few counts of this clonotype. The V gene is TRBV11-2, the J gene TRBJ2-1; TRBD2 might be the D (6 bases). Deletions cut 1 base from V and 5 bases from J, with 18 bases between. Germline CDR1 and CDR2: SGHAT and FQNNGV. The CDR3 contains 17 residues. Here the CDR3 reads CASSLARQASVHNEQFF. The CDR3 nucleotides are TGTGCCAGCAGCTTAGCCCGTCAGGCTAGCGTCCACAATGAGCAGTTCTTC.

This clonotype has ten or more counts. The chain joins TRBV12-3 or TRBV12-4 to TRBJ2-7, with TRBD1 matching over 8 bases. Trimming took 1 base from V and 3 from J; bases not matched to a gene: 2. The CDR3 has 14 amino acids. CDR3 in DNA: TGTGCCAGCAGTTTAGGACAGGGGTACTACGAGCAGTACTTC. Its translation is CASSLGQGYYEQYF.

This clonotype was seen ten or more times. The rearrangement joins TRBV9 to TRBJ1-3; D gene ambiguous. Deletions cut 4 bases from V and 0 bases from J, with 14 bases between. The CDR3 has 16 amino acids. The germline CDR1 and CDR2 sequences are SGDLS and YYNGEE. CDR3 bases: TGTGCCAGCAGCCCGTGGGGTAGGAACTCTGGAAACACCATATATTTT. Translation gives CASSPWGRNSGNTIYF.

This clonotype occurred a few times. The V gene is TRBV7-2, the J gene TRBJ2-5; a weak D match, TRBD2 (6 bases). V was cut by 6 bases and J by 3 bases, with 11 bases left in between. Germline V gene sequence: CDR1 SGHTA, CDR2 FQGNSA. The CDR3 has 13 amino acids. The CDR3: CASSRGKKETQYF. CDR3 nucleotides: TGTGCCAGCAGTCGGGGGAAGAAAGAGACCCAGTACTTC.

In this sample, this clonotype turned up many times. This chain joins TRBV20-1 and TRBJ2-7; 10 bases agree with TRBD2. CDR3 length: 15 residues. After removal of 3 bases from V and 4 bases from J, the junction contained 9 bases not matched to a gene. Germline V gives CDR1 DFQATT, CDR2 SNEGSKA (reference sequence). The CDR3 sequence: CSASPGLARVYEQYF. The CDR3 bases are TGCAGTGCTAGCCCGGGACTAGCGAGGGTATACGAGCAGTACTTC.

This clonotype was counted ten times or more. The V call is TRBV7-8, the J call TRBJ2-5; D possibly corresponds to TRBD1 (6 bases). The V end was cut by 3 bases, the J end by 1 base, with 12 bases between. The CDR3 runs to 15 residues. Germline V gene data show CDR1 as SGHVS and CDR2 as FQNEAQ. CDR3 protein: CASSFPGTSQETQYF. In nucleotides, the CDR3 is TGTGCCAGCAGCTTCCCCGGGACAAGCCAAGAGACCCAGTACTTC.

This clonotype showed up just a few times. The chain links TRBV20-1 to TRBJ2-7; D unclear. The CDR3 runs to 15 residues. The V end lost 0 bases, the J end lost 0 bases, and 12 bases lay between the germline ends. CDR1 DFQATT and CDR2 SNEGSKA come from the germline V gene (reference sequence). The CDR3 DNA sequence: TGCAGTGCTAGAGATCGACGACGGGCCTCCTACGAGCAGTACTTC. Residues: CSARDRRRASYEQYF.

This clonotype was observed a handful of times. This sequence joins TRBV5-1 and TRBJ1-6; tentative D call: TRBD1 (6 bases). The germline CDR1 and CDR2 sequences are SGHRS and YFSETQ. V lost 4 bases and J 10 bases, leaving 15 bases between the germline ends. The CDR3 totals 14 residues. In DNA, the CDR3 is TGCGCCAGCAGCCCGGAAGGGGGAAGATCACCCCTCCACTTT. Its translation: CASSPEGGRSPLHF. The full variable domain, in which reference TRBV5-1 and TRBJ1-6 provide the parts outside the CDR3, is KAGVTQTPRYLIKTRGQQVTLSCSPISGHRSVSWYQQTPGQGLQFLFEYFSETQRNKGNFPGRFSGRQFSNSRSEMNVSTLELGDSALYLCASSPEGGRSPLHFGNGTRLTVT.

Only a few counts were recorded for this clonotype. The V call is TRBV10-3, the J call TRBJ2-3; 7 nucleotides align to TRBD2. The CDR3 spans 16 residues. CDR1 is ENHRY, CDR2 SYGVKD, per germline. Germline trimming cut 4 bases from V and 0 bases from J; bases unmatched to any gene: 7. CDR3 nucleotide sequence: TGTGCCATCAGTGGGGGAGCGGGGCAAAGCACAGATACGCAGTATTTT. Protein product: CAISGGAGQSTDTQYF.

The chain carries TRBV18 and TRBJ2-1; no reliable D call. The CDR3 is made up of 15 amino acids. Trimming removed 3 bases from V and 6 bases from J, with 15 bases in between. Per the germline V gene, CDR1 is KGHSH and CDR2 is LQKENI. The CDR3 reads CASSPPVGMRNEQFF. The DNA of the CDR3 is TGTGCCAGCTCACCCCCTGTGGGAATGCGCAATGAGCAGTTCTTC.

The chain recombines TRBV29-1 with TRBJ1-6; a possible D gene is TRBD1 (5 bases). The CDR3 contains 13 residues. V lost 4 bases and J 9 bases, leaving 13 bases between the germline ends. The V gene's germline CDR1 is SQVTM and CDR2 ANQGSEA. The CDR3 sequence is CSVVIGEGSPLHF. The DNA for the CDR3 is TGCAGCGTTGTTATAGGGGAAGGTTCACCCCTCCACTTT. Drawing the rest from reference TRBV29-1 and TRBJ1-6, the complete variable domain is SAVISQKPSRDICQRGTSLTIQCQVDSQVTMMFWYRQQPGQSLTLIATANQGSEATYESGFVIDKFPISRPNLTFSTLTVSNMSPEDSSIYLCSVVIGEGSPLHFGNGTRLTVT.